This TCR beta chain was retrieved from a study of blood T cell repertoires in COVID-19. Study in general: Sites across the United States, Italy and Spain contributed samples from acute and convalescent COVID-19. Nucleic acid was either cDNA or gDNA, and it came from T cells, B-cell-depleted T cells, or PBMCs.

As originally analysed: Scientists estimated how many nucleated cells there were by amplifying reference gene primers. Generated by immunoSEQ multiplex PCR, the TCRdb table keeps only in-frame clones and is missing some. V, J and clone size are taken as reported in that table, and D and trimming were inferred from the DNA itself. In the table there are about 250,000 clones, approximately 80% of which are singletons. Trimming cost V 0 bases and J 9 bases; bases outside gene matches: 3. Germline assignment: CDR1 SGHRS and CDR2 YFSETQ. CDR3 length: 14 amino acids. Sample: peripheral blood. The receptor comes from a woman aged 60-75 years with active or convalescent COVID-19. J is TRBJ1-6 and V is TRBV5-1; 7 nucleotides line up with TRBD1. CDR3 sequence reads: CASSLEQGSSPLHF. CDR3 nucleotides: TGCGCCAGCAGCTTGGAACAGGGGAGTTCACCCCTCCACTTT.